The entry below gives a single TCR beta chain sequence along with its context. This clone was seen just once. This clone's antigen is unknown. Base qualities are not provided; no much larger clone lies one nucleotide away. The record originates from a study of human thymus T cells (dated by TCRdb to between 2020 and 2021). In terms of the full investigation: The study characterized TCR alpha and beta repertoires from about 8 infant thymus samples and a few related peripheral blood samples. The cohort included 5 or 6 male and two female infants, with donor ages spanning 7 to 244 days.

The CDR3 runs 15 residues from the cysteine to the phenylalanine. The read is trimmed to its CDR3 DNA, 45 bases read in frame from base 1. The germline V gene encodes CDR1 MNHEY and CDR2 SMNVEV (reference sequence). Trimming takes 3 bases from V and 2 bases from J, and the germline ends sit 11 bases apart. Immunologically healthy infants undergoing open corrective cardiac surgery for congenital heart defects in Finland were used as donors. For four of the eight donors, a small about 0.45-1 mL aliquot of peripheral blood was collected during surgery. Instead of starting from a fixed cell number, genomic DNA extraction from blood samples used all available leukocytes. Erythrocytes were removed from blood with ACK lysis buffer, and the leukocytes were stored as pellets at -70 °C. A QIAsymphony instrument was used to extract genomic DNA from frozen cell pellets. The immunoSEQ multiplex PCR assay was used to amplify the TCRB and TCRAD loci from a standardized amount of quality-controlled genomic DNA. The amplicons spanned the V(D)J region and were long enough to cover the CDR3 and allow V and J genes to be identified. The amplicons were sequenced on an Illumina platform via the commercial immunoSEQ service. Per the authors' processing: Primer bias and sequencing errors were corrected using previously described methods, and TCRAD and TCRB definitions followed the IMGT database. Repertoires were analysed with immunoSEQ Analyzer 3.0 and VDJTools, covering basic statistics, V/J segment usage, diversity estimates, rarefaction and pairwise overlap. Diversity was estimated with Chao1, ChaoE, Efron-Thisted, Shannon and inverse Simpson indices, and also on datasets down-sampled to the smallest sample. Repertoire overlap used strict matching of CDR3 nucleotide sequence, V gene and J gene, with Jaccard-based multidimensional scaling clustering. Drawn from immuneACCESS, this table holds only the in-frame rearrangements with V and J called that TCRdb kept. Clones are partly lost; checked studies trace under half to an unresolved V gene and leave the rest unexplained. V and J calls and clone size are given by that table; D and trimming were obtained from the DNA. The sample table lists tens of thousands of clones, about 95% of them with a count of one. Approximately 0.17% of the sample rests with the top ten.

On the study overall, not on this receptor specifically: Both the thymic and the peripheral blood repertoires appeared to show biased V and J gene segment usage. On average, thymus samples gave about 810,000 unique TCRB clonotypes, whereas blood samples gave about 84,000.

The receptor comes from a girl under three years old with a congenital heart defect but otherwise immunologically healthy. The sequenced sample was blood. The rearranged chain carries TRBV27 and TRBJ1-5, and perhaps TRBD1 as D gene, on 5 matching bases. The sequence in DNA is TGTGCCAGCAGTTTTCGTGGGACTGGCAATCAGCCCCAGCATTTT. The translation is CASSFRGTGNQPQHF.